Below, 9 T cell receptor beta chains from the same sample are listed, as sequenced in a study of blood T cell repertoires in COVID-19. TCRdb's table, derived via immunoSEQ multiplex PCR, lists solely in-frame clones and lacks some. This table holds more than 250,000 clones, 87% found once. Sequencing was performed on PBMCs or T cells enriched from blood (not recorded which). The receptor set was obtained from a woman aged 25 to 39 who had recovered from COVID-19.

The V call is TRBV23-1, the J call TRBJ2-3, with D possibly matching TRBD2 (6 bases). TRBV23-1 is assigned to the ORF class and has an uncertain function. Deletions cut 4 bases from V and 1 base from J, with 15 bases between. The CDR3 has 16 residues. For the CDR3, the DNA is TGCGCCAGCAGTCCTGGACTAAAACGCTGCACAGATACGCAGTATTTT. This codes for CASSPGLKRCTDTQYF.

Turning to this clone: Distinct nucleotide sequences in the sample also encode this CDR3. V usage is TRBV19 and J usage is TRBJ2-3, with a possible D match to TRBD2 (7 bases). Deletions cut 5 bases from V and 3 bases from J, with 12 bases between. The CDR3 sequence is 14 residues long. The germline V gene has CDR1 LNHDA and CDR2 SQIVND (reference sequence). In DNA form, the CDR3 reads TGTGCCAGTAGTTCCGGGGGGCCGACAGATACGCAGTATTTT. It yields the protein CASSSGGPTDTQYF. Together with reference TRBV19 and TRBJ2-3, the CDR3 gives the full variable domain: DGGITQSPKYLFRKEGQNVTLSCEQNLNHDAMYWYRQDPGQGLRLIYYSQIVNDFQKGDIAEGYSVSREKKESFPLTVTSAQKNPTAFYLCASSSGGPTDTQYFGPGTRLTVL.

About this clone: The sample has other DNA sequences that encode this CDR3 too. The rearrangement uses TRBV18 and TRBJ2-7; D not resolved. V was shortened by 0 bases and J by 1 base, with 4 bases between the two germline ends. Germline V CDR1 and CDR2: KGHSH, LQKENI. The CDR3 is 13 amino acids. CDR3 in DNA: TGTGCCAGCTCACCACCGTCATCCTACGAGCAGTACTTC. As protein: CASSPPSSYEQYF.

V is TRBV3-1 (or the pseudogene TRBV3-2) and J is TRBJ1-2, with TRBD1 matching 7 bases. CDR3 size: 14 residues. Trimming removed 0 bases from V and 8 bases from J; junction bases left unmatched: 6. CDR1 and CDR2 from the germline V gene are LGHDT and YNNKEL (reference sequence). DNA of the CDR3: TGTGCCAGCAGCCAAGACTCCGGGACAGAGGGCTACACCTTC. Translation gives CASSQDSGTEGYTF.

This clone was seen only a few times. A much larger clone differs from this one at a single base, so this may be a read error. The chain has TRBV7-3 and TRBJ1-1; D is ambiguous. The CDR3 has 13 residues. The germline V gene encodes CDR1 SGHTA and CDR2 FQGTGA. V was trimmed by 2 bases and J by 1 base, leaving 5 bases between them. This CDR3 reads CASSLQQNTEAFF. The CDR3 coding sequence is TGTGCCAGCAGCTTACAACAGAACACTGAAGCTTTCTTT.

CDR3 sequence (DNA): TGTGCCAGCAGCTTAGGCACTAGCGGGGGGCGCGAGCAGTACTTC. This codes for CASSLGTSGGREQYF. The chain combines TRBV7-2 with TRBJ2-7; 12 bases align to TRBD2. The CDR3 has 15 residues. Germline CDR1 and CDR2: SGHTA and FQGNSA. J lost 6 bases, V lost 1 base, and 4 bases had no gene match.

The genes are TRBV9 and TRBJ2-2, with 7 bases fitting TRBD1. The trim removed 0 bases at V and 5 bases at J, leaving 4 bases unmatched. This CDR3 contains 15 residues. Germline V gene data show CDR1 as SGDLS and CDR2 as YYNGEE. The CDR3 region is CASSVGGGRTGELFF. The CDR3 DNA is TGTGCCAGCAGCGTAGGAGGGGGCCGAACCGGGGAGCTGTTTTTT.

The V and J genes are TRBV18 and TRBJ1-1; D is possibly TRBD1 (5 bases). The CDR3 contains 18 residues. Trimming cost V 1 base and J 1 base, with 19 bases left between them. CDR1 is KGHSH and CDR2 is LQKENI in the germline V gene. This chain's CDR3 is CASSPLTGRWGQNTEAFF. CDR3 bases: TGTGCCAGCTCACCACTTACAGGCCGGTGGGGTCAGAACACTGAAGCTTTCTTT.

The chain combines TRBV3-1 (or the pseudogene TRBV3-2) with TRBJ1-6; tentatively, D is TRBD1 (6 bases). Deletions cut 6 bases from V and 9 bases from J, with 15 bases between. The CDR3 has 14 amino acids. Germline V lookup: CDR1 LGHDT, CDR2 YNNKEL (reference sequence). The CDR3 DNA is TGTGCCAGCAGGGTACAGGGTGTAGGTTCACCCCTCCACTTT. Amino acids: CASRVQGVGSPLHF.